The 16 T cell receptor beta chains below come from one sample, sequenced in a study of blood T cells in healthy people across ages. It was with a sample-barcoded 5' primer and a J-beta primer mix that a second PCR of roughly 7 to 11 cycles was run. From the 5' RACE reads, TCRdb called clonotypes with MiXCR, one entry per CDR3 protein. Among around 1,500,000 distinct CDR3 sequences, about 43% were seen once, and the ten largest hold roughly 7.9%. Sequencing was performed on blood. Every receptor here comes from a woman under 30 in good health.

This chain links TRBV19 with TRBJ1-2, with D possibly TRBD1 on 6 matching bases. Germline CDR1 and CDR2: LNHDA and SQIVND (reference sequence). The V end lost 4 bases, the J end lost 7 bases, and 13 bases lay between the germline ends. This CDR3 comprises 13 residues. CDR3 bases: TGTGCCAGTAGTAACGGGGGCAGTCGTGGCTACACCTTC. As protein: CASSNGGSRGYTF.

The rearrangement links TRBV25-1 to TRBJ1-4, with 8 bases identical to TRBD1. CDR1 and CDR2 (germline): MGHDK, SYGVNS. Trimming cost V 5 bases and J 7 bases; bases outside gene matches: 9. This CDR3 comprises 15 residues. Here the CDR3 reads CASSLSRGLGEKLFF. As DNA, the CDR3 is TGTGCCAGCAGTTTAAGCAGGGGGCTCGGTGAAAAACTGTTTTTT.

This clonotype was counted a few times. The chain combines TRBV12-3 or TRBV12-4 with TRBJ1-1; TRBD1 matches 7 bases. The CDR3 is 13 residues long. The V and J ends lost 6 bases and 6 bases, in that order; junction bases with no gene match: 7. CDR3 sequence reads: CASRQSTGAEAFF. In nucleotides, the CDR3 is TGTGCCAGCAGGCAATCTACAGGGGCTGAAGCTTTCTTT.

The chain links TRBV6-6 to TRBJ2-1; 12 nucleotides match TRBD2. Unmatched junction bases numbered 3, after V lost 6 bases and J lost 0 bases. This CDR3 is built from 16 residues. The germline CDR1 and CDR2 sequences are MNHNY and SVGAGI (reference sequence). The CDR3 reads CASRSSGGGSYNEQFF. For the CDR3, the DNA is TGTGCCAGCAGATCTAGCGGGGGGGGCTCCTACAATGAGCAGTTCTTC.

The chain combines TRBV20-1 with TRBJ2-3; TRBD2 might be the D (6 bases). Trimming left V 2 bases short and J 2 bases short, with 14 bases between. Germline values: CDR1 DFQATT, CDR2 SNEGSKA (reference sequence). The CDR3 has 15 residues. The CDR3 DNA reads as TGCAGTGCTAGACCCCGGGACTGGCTCACAGATACGCAGTATTTT. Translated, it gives CSARPRDWLTDTQYF.

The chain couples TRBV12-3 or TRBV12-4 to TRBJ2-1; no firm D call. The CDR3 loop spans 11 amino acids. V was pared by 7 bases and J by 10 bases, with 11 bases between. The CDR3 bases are TGTGCCAGCACCCTCACCTACGAGCAGTTCTTC. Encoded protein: CASTLTYEQFF.

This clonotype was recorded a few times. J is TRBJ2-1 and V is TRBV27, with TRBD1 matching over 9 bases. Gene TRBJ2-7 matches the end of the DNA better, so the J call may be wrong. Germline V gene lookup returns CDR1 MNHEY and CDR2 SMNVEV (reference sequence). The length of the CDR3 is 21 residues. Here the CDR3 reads CASRLGAFSPGQGLPYNEQYF. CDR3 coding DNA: TGTGCCAGCAGACTAGGAGCTTTTAGCCCGGGACAGGGCTTACCCTACAATGAGCAGTACTTC.

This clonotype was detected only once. The CDR3 here is CASLPTRTNTEAFF. The CDR3 nucleotides read TGTGCCAGCCTCCCCACCCGGACGAACACTGAAGCTTTCTTT. The chain joins TRBV2 to TRBJ1-1, with D unclear. The CDR3 covers 14 residues. Germline values: CDR1 SNHLY, CDR2 FYNNEI. V shed 8 bases and J shed 1 base, with 14 bases lying between them.

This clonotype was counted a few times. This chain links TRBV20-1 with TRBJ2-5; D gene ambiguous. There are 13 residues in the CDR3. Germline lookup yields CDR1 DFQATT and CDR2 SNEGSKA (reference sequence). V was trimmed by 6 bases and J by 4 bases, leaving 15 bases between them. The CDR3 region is CSASPGRRETQYF. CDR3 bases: TGCAGTGCCTCCCCTGGTAGGAGAGAGACCCAGTACTTC.

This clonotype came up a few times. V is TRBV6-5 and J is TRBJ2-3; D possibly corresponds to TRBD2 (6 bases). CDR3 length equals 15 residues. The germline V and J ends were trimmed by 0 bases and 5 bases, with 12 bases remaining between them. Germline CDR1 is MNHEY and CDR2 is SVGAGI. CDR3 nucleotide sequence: TGTGCCAGCAGTTACTCGGGGGGATGGGGAGATACGCAGTATTTT. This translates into CASSYSGGWGDTQYF.

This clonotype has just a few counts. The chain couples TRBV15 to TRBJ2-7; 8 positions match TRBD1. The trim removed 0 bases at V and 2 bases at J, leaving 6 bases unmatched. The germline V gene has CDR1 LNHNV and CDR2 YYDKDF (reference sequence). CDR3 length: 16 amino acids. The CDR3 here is CATSRDRDRSTYEQYF. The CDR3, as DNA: TGTGCCACCAGCAGAGATCGGGACAGGAGTACCTACGAGCAGTACTTC.

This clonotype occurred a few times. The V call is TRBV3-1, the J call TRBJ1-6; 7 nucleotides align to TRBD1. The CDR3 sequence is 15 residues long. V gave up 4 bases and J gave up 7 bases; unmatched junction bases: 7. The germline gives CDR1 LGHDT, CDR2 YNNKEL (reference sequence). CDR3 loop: CASSPATGRNSPLHF. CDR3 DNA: TGTGCCAGCAGCCCGGCGACAGGGCGGAATTCACCCCTCCACTTT. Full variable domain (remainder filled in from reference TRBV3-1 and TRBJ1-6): DTAVSQTPKYLVTQMGNDKSIKCEQNLGHDTMYWYKQDSKKFLKIMFSYNNKELIINETVPNRFSPKSPDKAHLNLHINSLELGDSAVYFCASSPATGRNSPLHFGNGTRLTVT.

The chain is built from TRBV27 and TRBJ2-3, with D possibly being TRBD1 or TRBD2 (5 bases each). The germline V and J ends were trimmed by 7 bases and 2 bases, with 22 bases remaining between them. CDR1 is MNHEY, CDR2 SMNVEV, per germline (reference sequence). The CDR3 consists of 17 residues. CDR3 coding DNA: TGTGCCAGCACTTCGACTTTAACTGGGACCTACACAGATACGCAGTATTTT. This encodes CASTSTLTGTYTDTQYF.

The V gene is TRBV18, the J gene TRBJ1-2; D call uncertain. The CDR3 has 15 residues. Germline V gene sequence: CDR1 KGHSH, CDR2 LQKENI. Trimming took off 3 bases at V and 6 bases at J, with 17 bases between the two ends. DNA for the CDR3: TGTGCCAGCTCACCTTCCCCGGGTCACAAGGATGGCTACACCTTC. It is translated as CASSPSPGHKDGYTF. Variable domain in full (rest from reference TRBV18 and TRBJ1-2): NAGVMQNPRHLVRRRGQEARLRCSPMKGHSHVYWYRQLPEEGLKFMVYLQKENIIDESGMPKERFSAEFPKEGPSILRIQQVVRGDSAAYFCASSPSPGHKDGYTFGSGTRLTVV.

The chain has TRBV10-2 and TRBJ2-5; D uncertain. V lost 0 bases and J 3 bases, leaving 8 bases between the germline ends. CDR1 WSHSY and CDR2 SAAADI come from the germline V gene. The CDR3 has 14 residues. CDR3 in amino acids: CASSESRSEETQYF. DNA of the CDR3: TGCGCCAGCAGTGAGTCAAGGAGTGAAGAGACCCAGTACTTC.

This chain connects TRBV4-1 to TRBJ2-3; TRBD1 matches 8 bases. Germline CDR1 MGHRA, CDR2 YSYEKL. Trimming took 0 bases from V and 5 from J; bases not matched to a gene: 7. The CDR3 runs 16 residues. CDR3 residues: CASSQDEARGQDTQYF. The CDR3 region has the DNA TGCGCCAGCAGCCAAGATGAGGCCAGGGGGCAAGATACGCAGTATTTT.